Below, 13 T cell receptor beta chains from the same sample are listed, as sequenced in a study of control samples from healthy donors and cancer patients. The repertoire was sequenced with immunoSEQ multiplex PCR; TCRdb's copy has only in-frame clones and lacks some. The sample contains 150,000 to 200,000 clones, about 93% of which appear only once. Sequenced input: blood. The origin of the receptors is a man in his late teens or twenties in good health.

The genes are TRBV6-2 or TRBV6-3 and TRBJ1-1; TRBD1 matches 10 bases. Trimming at V came to 4 bases and at J to 1 base, leaving 0 bases not matched to a gene. CDR1 MNHEY and CDR2 SVGEGT come from the germline V gene. The CDR3 extends over 14 amino acids. The CDR3 loop reads CASSWTGGNTEAFF. CDR3 in DNA: TGTGCCAGCAGTTGGACAGGGGGGAACACTGAAGCTTTCTTT.

The V gene is TRBV29-1, the J gene TRBJ1-2; unclear D gene. The CDR3 has 12 residues. Germline V gives CDR1 SQVTM, CDR2 ANQGSEA. V was clipped by 6 bases and J by 0 bases, with 8 bases between them. The CDR3 DNA reads as TGCAGCGTCCGTCTTACTAACTATGGCTACACCTTC. This gives the protein CSVRLTNYGYTF.

CDR3 amino acids: CASSSDGYSNQPQHF. As DNA, the CDR3 is TGTGCCAGCAGTTCCGACGGGTATAGCAATCAGCCCCAGCATTTT. The genes are TRBV6-5 and TRBJ1-5; D gene ambiguous. V was pared by 4 bases and J by 0 bases, with 10 bases between. From germline, CDR1 is MNHEY and CDR2 SVGAGI. The CDR3 length is 15 residues.

The rearrangement links TRBV6-5 to TRBJ2-1, with 8 bases fitting TRBD2. Germline loops: CDR1 MNHEY, CDR2 SVGAGI. The CDR3 loop spans 13 amino acids. With 5 bases clipped from V and 10 bases from J, the junction kept 7 bases outside the gene matches. CDR3 loop: CASSPTSVREQFF. The CDR3 DNA reads as TGTGCCAGCAGTCCGACTAGCGTGAGGGAGCAGTTCTTC.

The J gene is TRBJ2-1, the V gene TRBV6-1; 8 nucleotides line up with TRBD2. Germline lookup yields CDR1 MNHNS and CDR2 SASEGT. Trimming at V came to 3 bases and at J to 8 bases, leaving 6 bases not matched to a gene. The length of the CDR3 is 14 residues. For the CDR3, the DNA is TGTGCCAGCAGTGACGGGACTAGTAGGGATGAGCAGTTCTTC. Its protein product is CASSDGTSRDEQFF.

The CDR3 DNA reads TGTGCCAGCAGCTTAACAGATACGCAGTATTTT. As protein: CASSLTDTQYF. The gene calls are TRBV5-6 and TRBJ2-3, with no clear D. The V gene's germline CDR1 is SGHDT and CDR2 YYEEEE. Trimming cost V 2 bases and J 3 bases, with 1 base left between them. This CDR3 region has 11 residues.

This clone was counted a single time. The chain has TRBV6-5 and TRBJ2-3, with TRBD2 matching 15 bases. This CDR3 has 15 amino acids. V was pared by 4 bases and J by 6 bases, with 2 bases of the junction left unmatched. Germline CDR1 and CDR2: MNHEY and SVGAGI. Here the CDR3 DNA reads TGTGCCAGCAGTTGGACTAGCGGGGGGGCGGATACGCAGTATTTT. Translation gives CASSWTSGGADTQYF.

J is TRBJ1-3 and V is TRBV6-1; D gene uncertain. The CDR3 runs 17 residues. V was cut by 1 base and J by 4 bases, with 17 bases left in between. Germline lookup yields CDR1 MNHNS and CDR2 SASEGT. CDR3 in DNA: TGTGCCAGCAGTGAAGTGAGAGGAACAGTTGGCGGAAACACCATATATTTT. Protein product: CASSEVRGTVGGNTIYF.

The V and J genes are TRBV3-1 (or the pseudogene TRBV3-2) and TRBJ1-2; 8 bases align to TRBD1. This CDR3 is 15 amino acids long. The trim removed 6 bases at V and 8 bases at J, leaving 14 bases unmatched. Germline loops: CDR1 LGHDT, CDR2 YNNKEL (reference sequence). In nucleotides, the CDR3 is TGTGCCAGCAGGCGCTGGGACAGGTCTGATTGGGGCTACACCTTC. It translates to CASRRWDRSDWGYTF.

The rearrangement joins TRBV7-3 to TRBJ2-7; D ambiguous. The length of the CDR3 is 13 residues. Trimming left V 1 base short and J 3 bases short, with 7 bases between. CDR1 and CDR2 (germline): SGHTA, FQGTGA. CDR3 residues: CASSLNQDYEQYF. CDR3 nucleotide sequence: TGTGCCAGCAGCTTAAATCAGGACTACGAGCAGTACTTC.

V is TRBV19 and J is TRBJ2-1; unclear D gene. V shed 6 bases and J shed 2 bases, with 8 bases lying between them. This CDR3 is built from 13 residues. Germline V lookup: CDR1 LNHDA, CDR2 SQIVND (reference sequence). In DNA, the CDR3 is TGTGCCAGTAGCGATGGGACCTACAATGAGCAGTTCTTC. This codes for CASSDGTYNEQFF. The variable domain in full, completed from reference TRBV19 and TRBJ2-1, reads DGGITQSPKYLFRKEGQNVTLSCEQNLNHDAMYWYRQDPGQGLRLIYYSQIVNDFQKGDIAEGYSVSREKKESFPLTVTSAQKNPTAFYLCASSDGTYNEQFFGPGTRLTVL.

The rearrangement joins TRBV3-1 (or the pseudogene TRBV3-2) to TRBJ2-1, with D hard to call. This CDR3 region has 15 residues. CDR1 and CDR2 (germline): LGHDT, YNNKEL (reference sequence). Trimming removed 5 bases at V and 5 bases at J, with 16 bases between. The CDR3 here is CASSSKGRTHNEQFF. The CDR3 DNA follows: TGTGCCAGCAGCTCGAAGGGTCGCACGCACAATGAGCAGTTCTTC.

The chain has TRBV2 and TRBJ2-1; 7 bases are shared with TRBD1. CDR1 is SNHLY and CDR2 is FYNNEI in the germline V gene. V lost 6 bases to trimming and J lost 1 base; unmatched junction nucleotides: 3. The CDR3 has 14 residues. The CDR3 loop is CASRGQRSYNEQFF. CDR3 bases: TGTGCCAGCAGGGGACAGAGATCCTACAATGAGCAGTTCTTC.